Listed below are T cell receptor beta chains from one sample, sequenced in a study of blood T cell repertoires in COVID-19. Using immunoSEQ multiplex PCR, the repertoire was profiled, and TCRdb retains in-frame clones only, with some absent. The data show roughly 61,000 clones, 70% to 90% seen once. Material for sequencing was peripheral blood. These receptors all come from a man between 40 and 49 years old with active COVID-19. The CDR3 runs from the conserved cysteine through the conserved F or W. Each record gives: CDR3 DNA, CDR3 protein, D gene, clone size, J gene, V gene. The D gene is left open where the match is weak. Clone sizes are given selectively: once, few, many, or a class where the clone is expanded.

cdr3_nt: TGTGCCAGCAGCTCCCCGGGCCGGGGGACTAATGAAAAACTGTTTTTT
cdr3_aa: CASSSPGRGTNEKLFF
d_call: .
clone_size: .
j_call: TRBJ1-4
v_call: TRBV7-6

cdr3_nt: TGTGCCAGCAGTGATTCCGGGTCGGATACGCAGTATTTT
cdr3_aa: CASSDSGSDTQYF
d_call: .
clone_size: .
j_call: TRBJ2-3
v_call: TRBV2

cdr3_nt: TGTGCCAGCAGTTTATCCTTCTTCCCGCGGGAATCCTACAATGAGCAGTTCTTC
cdr3_aa: CASSLSFFPRESYNEQFF
d_call: .
clone_size: .
j_call: TRBJ2-1
v_call: TRBV27

cdr3_nt: TGTGCCAGCAGTTTATCCTTCAGGCTGAACACTGAAGCTTTCTTT
cdr3_aa: CASSLSFRLNTEAFF
d_call: .
clone_size: .
j_call: TRBJ1-1
v_call: TRBV27

cdr3_nt: TGTGCCAGCAGCCCGACAGATTCACCCCTCCACTTT
cdr3_aa: CASSPTDSPLHF
d_call: .
clone_size: .
j_call: TRBJ1-6
v_call: TRBV7-8

cdr3_nt: TGTGCCAGTAGTGTAACAGGGACCTACGAGCAGTACTTC
cdr3_aa: CASSVTGTYEQYF
d_call: .
clone_size: .
j_call: TRBJ2-7
v_call: TRBV19

cdr3_nt: TGTGCCAGCAGTTACCCAAAAGCGGGAGATACGCAGTATTTT
cdr3_aa: CASSYPKAGDTQYF
d_call: .
clone_size: .
j_call: TRBJ2-3
v_call: TRBV6-6

cdr3_nt: TGTGCCAGCAGCTCCCTGACAGGACAGAGCTCTGGAAACACCATATATTTT
cdr3_aa: CASSSLTGQSSGNTIYF
d_call: .
clone_size: .
j_call: TRBJ1-3
v_call: TRBV14

cdr3_nt: TGTGCCTGGAGTGCGGGACTAGCGGGATACGAGCAGTTCTTC
cdr3_aa: CAWSAGLAGYEQFF
d_call: TRBD2
clone_size: .
j_call: TRBJ2-1
v_call: TRBV30

cdr3_nt: TGTGCCAGCAGTGAATCGGGACGGGGGGGCCACGAGCAGTACTTC
cdr3_aa: CASSESGRGGHEQYF
d_call: TRBD2
clone_size: once
j_call: TRBJ2-7
v_call: TRBV6-1

cdr3_nt: TGTGCCAGCAGCGTCCCGGGACAGCTAAGCTACACCTTC
cdr3_aa: CASSVPGQLSYTF
d_call: TRBD1
clone_size: .
j_call: TRBJ1-2
v_call: TRBV9

cdr3_nt: TGTGCCAGCACCTCAAGGGGCTCTTTGGGCTCCTACAATGAGCAGTTCTTC
cdr3_aa: CASTSRGSLGSYNEQFF
d_call: .
clone_size: .
j_call: TRBJ2-1
v_call: TRBV28

cdr3_nt: TGCGCCAGCACCAGCCTAGAGGGGGCTGGCTACACCTTC
cdr3_aa: CASTSLEGAGYTF
d_call: TRBD1
clone_size: .
j_call: TRBJ1-2
v_call: TRBV10-2

cdr3_nt: TGTGCCAGCAGTCCCTCACAGGTTCGTAGGGTGCAGTTCTTC
cdr3_aa: CASSPSQVRRVQFF
d_call: .
clone_size: .
j_call: TRBJ2-1
v_call: TRBV28

cdr3_nt: TGTGCCAGCAGCTTAGCGACAGGGGTCACTGAAGCTTTCTTT
cdr3_aa: CASSLATGVTEAFF
d_call: TRBD1
clone_size: few
j_call: TRBJ1-1
v_call: TRBV7-9

cdr3_nt: TGTGCCAGCAGCATCCGAGGGAACACCGGGGAGCTGTTTTTT
cdr3_aa: CASSIRGNTGELFF
d_call: .
clone_size: .
j_call: TRBJ2-2
v_call: TRBV11-3

cdr3_nt: TGCGCCAGCAGATCGACTTCAGCTAATGAAAAACTGTTTTTT
cdr3_aa: CASRSTSANEKLFF
d_call: .
clone_size: .
j_call: TRBJ1-4
v_call: TRBV5-1

cdr3_nt: TGTGCCACCAGCAAAGCAAGGGACACCGGGACGGCTAAGATAGCAACTAATGAAAAACTGTTTTTT
cdr3_aa: CATSKARDTGTAKIATNEKLFF
d_call: .
clone_size: .
j_call: TRBJ1-4
v_call: TRBV15

cdr3_nt: TGTGCCAGCAGCTTTAACTACGAGCAGTACTTC
cdr3_aa: CASSFNYEQYF
d_call: .
clone_size: .
j_call: TRBJ2-7
v_call: TRBV11-2

cdr3_nt: TGTGCCAGCAGTCGACCCGGTGGCGGGAGGGTAGAGACCCAGTACTTC
cdr3_aa: CASSRPGGGRVETQYF
d_call: TRBD2
clone_size: .
j_call: TRBJ2-5
v_call: TRBV28

cdr3_nt: TGTGCCAGCAGCTTAGCGGAGAATTACAATGAGCAGTTCTTC
cdr3_aa: CASSLAENYNEQFF
d_call: .
clone_size: .
j_call: TRBJ2-1
v_call: TRBV11-2

cdr3_nt: TGCGCCAGCAGCCAGACGGGACTAGCGGGGCTCAATGAGCAGTTCTTC
cdr3_aa: CASSQTGLAGLNEQFF
d_call: TRBD2
clone_size: .
j_call: TRBJ2-1
v_call: TRBV4-1

cdr3_nt: TGTGCCAGTGCTAGCGGCAGCCTGAATGAGCAGTTCTTC
cdr3_aa: CASASGSLNEQFF
d_call: TRBD2
clone_size: few
j_call: TRBJ2-1
v_call: TRBV6-5

cdr3_nt: TGTGCCAGCAGTGAAATGGTGCTAGCGGCAGACAATGAGCAGTTCTTC
cdr3_aa: CASSEMVLAADNEQFF
d_call: TRBD2
clone_size: .
j_call: TRBJ2-1
v_call: TRBV2

cdr3_nt: TGTGCCAGCAGCCAAGAGTTTCTGACTAGTCAAGAGACCCAGTACTTC
cdr3_aa: CASSQEFLTSQETQYF
d_call: .
clone_size: few
j_call: TRBJ2-5
v_call: TRBV14

cdr3_nt: TGTGCCAGCAGCCTTAGCGGGTGGGTGGATGAGCAGTTCTTC
cdr3_aa: CASSLSGWVDEQFF
d_call: TRBD2
clone_size: .
j_call: TRBJ2-1
v_call: TRBV4-2

cdr3_nt: TGTGCCAGCAGCTTAACCTCCGGTAGGGGGCAACTTACCTACGAGCAGTACTTC
cdr3_aa: CASSLTSGRGQLTYEQYF
d_call: TRBD1
clone_size: .
j_call: TRBJ2-7
v_call: TRBV7-3

cdr3_nt: TGTGCCAGCATCCTGGCGGGAGAAGCGGAGACCCAGTACTTC
cdr3_aa: CASILAGEAETQYF
d_call: TRBD2
clone_size: .
j_call: TRBJ2-5
v_call: TRBV7-9

cdr3_nt: TGTGCCAGCAGCTTAAACAGCGGGAGTGCACAGTATTTT
cdr3_aa: CASSLNSGSAQYF
d_call: TRBD2
clone_size: .
j_call: TRBJ2-3
v_call: TRBV7-3

cdr3_nt: TGTGCCACCCGGAGAGGGCTAGAGACCCAGTACTTC
cdr3_aa: CATRRGLETQYF
d_call: .
clone_size: .
j_call: TRBJ2-5
v_call: TRBV6-5